The rows below give T cell receptor beta chains drawn from one sample of a study of patients and donors after allogeneic stem cell transplantation. TCRdb ran MiXCR on the RT-PCR reads and lists one entry per CDR3 protein. The sample records under 200,000 distinct CDR3 sequences, around 28% being singletons. The sequenced sample was blood, either unsorted or a sorted T cell fraction (not recorded which). The receptors stem from a human donor who was either an allogeneic HSCT recipient or a stem cell or donor lymphocyte infusion donor (not recorded which). It is not recorded whose cells these are; they may come from a transplant donor. CDR3s include the opening cysteine and the closing phenylalanine or tryptophan. The order of the fields is clone size, D gene, CDR3 length, V gene, J gene, CDR3 protein, CDR3 DNA. A D gene is named only where the DNA matches it firmly. Where a row states a size, it is once, few, many or the class of an expanded clone; other rows omit it.

abundance: .
d_gene: TRBD2
len: 15
v_gene: TRBV4-3
j_gene: TRBJ2-2
CDR3aa: CASSQAAGGGGELFF
CDR3nt: TGCGCCAGCAGCCAAGCAGCGGGAGGTGGCGGGGAGCTGTTTTTT

abundance: .
d_gene: .
len: 12
v_gene: TRBV12-3/TRBV12-4
j_gene: TRBJ2-5
CDR3aa: CASSLAVETQYF
CDR3nt: TGTGCCAGCAGTTTAGCGGTAGAGACCCAGTACTTC

abundance: .
d_gene: TRBD2
len: 15
v_gene: TRBV7-8
j_gene: TRBJ2-3
CDR3aa: CASSQGTSETDTQYF
CDR3nt: TGTGCCAGCAGCCAAGGGACTAGCGAAACAGATACGCAGTATTTT

abundance: .
d_gene: TRBD1
len: 17
v_gene: TRBV27
j_gene: TRBJ2-6
CDR3aa: CASSFGQGASGANVLTF
CDR3nt: TGTGCCAGCAGTTTTGGGCAGGGGGCATCTGGGGCCAACGTCCTGACTTTC

abundance: few
d_gene: .
len: 15
v_gene: TRBV5-1
j_gene: TRBJ2-2
CDR3aa: CASSFWVTNTGELFF
CDR3nt: TGCGCCAGCAGCTTCTGGGTCACGAACACCGGGGAGCTGTTTTTT

abundance: few
d_gene: .
len: 18
v_gene: TRBV21-1
j_gene: TRBJ1-4
CDR3aa: CASSRKGTGSATNEKLFF
CDR3nt: TGTGCCAGCAGCAGAAAAGGGACAGGCTCTGCAACTAATGAAAAACTGTTTTTT

abundance: .
d_gene: .
len: 13
v_gene: TRBV12-3/TRBV12-4
j_gene: TRBJ1-3
CDR3aa: CAKGPDSGNTIYF
CDR3nt: TGTGCCAAGGGTCCCGACTCTGGAAACACCATATATTTT

abundance: .
d_gene: TRBD2
len: 16
v_gene: TRBV10-3
j_gene: TRBJ2-7
CDR3aa: CAISPGTSGGAYEQYF
CDR3nt: TGTGCCATCAGCCCCGGGACTAGCGGGGGGGCCTACGAGCAGTACTTC

abundance: .
d_gene: .
len: 13
v_gene: TRBV11-2
j_gene: TRBJ1-2
CDR3aa: CASSTEQGQGYTF
CDR3nt: TGTGCCAGCAGCACCGAGCAGGGCCAAGGCTACACCTTC

abundance: few
d_gene: .
len: 14
v_gene: TRBV28
j_gene: TRBJ1-1
CDR3aa: CASRLEGGRTEAFF
CDR3nt: TGTGCCAGCAGGCTAGAGGGGGGGAGGACTGAAGCTTTCTTT

abundance: .
d_gene: .
len: 10
v_gene: TRBV12-3/TRBV12-4
j_gene: TRBJ2-1
CDR3aa: CASSAGPQFF
CDR3nt: TGTGCCAGCAGTGCGGGACCGCAGTTCTTC

abundance: few
d_gene: .
len: 15
v_gene: TRBV28
j_gene: TRBJ2-5
CDR3aa: CASSFSGAPWETQYF
CDR3nt: TGTGCCAGCAGTTTTTCAGGGGCGCCCTGGGAGACCCAGTACTTC

abundance: few
d_gene: .
len: 13
v_gene: TRBV11-2
j_gene: TRBJ2-1
CDR3aa: CASSPDRRSGQFF
CDR3nt: TGTGCCAGCAGCCCGGACCGCCGGTCGGGGCAGTTCTTC

abundance: .
d_gene: .
len: 20
v_gene: TRBV24-1
j_gene: TRBJ2-7
CDR3aa: CATSDPRSGEILFSSYEQYF
CDR3nt: TGTGCCACCAGTGATCCCAGGAGCGGAGAGATTCTATTTAGCTCCTACGAGCAGTACTTC

abundance: .
d_gene: .
len: 14
v_gene: TRBV30
j_gene: TRBJ2-7
CDR3aa: CAWSVTRGSYEQYF
CDR3nt: TGTGCCTGGAGTGTAACGCGGGGAAGCTACGAGCAGTACTTC

abundance: few
d_gene: .
len: 12
v_gene: TRBV20-1
j_gene: TRBJ2-7
CDR3aa: CSARLLRGEQYF
CDR3nt: TGCAGTGCTCGCCTCCTCCGAGGCGAGCAGTACTTC